The 22 T cell receptor beta chains listed next were all sequenced from one sample in a study of control samples from healthy donors and cancer patients. Only in-frame clones appear in the TCRdb table, and some are missing; sequencing was by immunoSEQ multiplex PCR. The sample lists 65,000 to 80,000 clones, roughly 89% occurring once. The specimen was PBMCs. All receptors come from a woman aged 45-59 years with colorectal cancer.

The CDR3 DNA reads as TGCGCCAGCAGTCAATCAGGAGGATTTTATAATTCACCCCTCCACTTT. It translates to CASSQSGGFYNSPLHF. V is TRBV23-1 and J is TRBJ1-6, with D unresolved. TRBV23-1 is assigned to the ORF class and has an uncertain function. The CDR3 loop spans 16 amino acids. The ends were cut back, 0 bases at V and 4 bases at J, with 10 bases in the middle.

The rearrangement uses TRBV6-5 and TRBJ2-2; perhaps TRBD1 as D (6 bases). V was pared by 6 bases and J by 7 bases, with 12 bases between. The germline V gene has CDR1 MNHEY and CDR2 SVGAGI. The CDR3 loop spans 13 amino acids. For the CDR3, the DNA is TGTGCCAGCAGACCCAGGACAGTCGGGGAGCTGTTTTTT. This codes for CASRPRTVGELFF.

This chain links TRBV15 with TRBJ1-1, with a possible D match to TRBD1 (6 bases). With 0 bases removed from V and 8 bases from J, the gap between germline ends came to 19 bases. This CDR3 has 16 residues. CDR1 is LNHNV and CDR2 is YYDKDF in the germline V gene (reference sequence). CDR3 in amino acids: CATSRDRGAGSKEAFF. The CDR3 coding sequence is TGTGCCACCAGCAGAGATCGGGGGGCAGGGAGTAAAGAAGCTTTCTTT.

The chain has TRBV30 and TRBJ1-2; TRBD1 agrees at 8 bases. The germline V gene encodes CDR1 GTSNPN and CDR2 SVGIG (reference sequence). The length of the CDR3 is 13 residues. The V and J ends lost 0 bases and 11 bases, in that order; junction bases with no gene match: 8. CDR3 region: CAWSVSGTGGYTF. CDR3 nucleotide sequence: TGTGCCTGGAGTGTTAGTGGCACAGGGGGATACACCTTC.

This clone has a single count. V is TRBV15 and J is TRBJ2-1, with 9 bases that match TRBD1. V was pared by 1 base and J by 7 bases, with 8 bases of the junction left unmatched. CDR3 length: 16 amino acids. From germline, CDR1 is LNHNV and CDR2 YYDKDF (reference sequence). CDR3: CATSRVGTGFLNEQFF. The CDR3 DNA reads as TGTGCCACCAGCAGAGTGGGGACAGGGTTCTTGAATGAGCAGTTCTTC.

The chain couples TRBV5-4 to TRBJ1-2; TRBD1 agrees at 8 bases. Germline CDR1 SGHNT, CDR2 YYREEE (reference sequence). V lost 2 bases to trimming and J lost 5 bases; unmatched junction nucleotides: 11. The CDR3 is 16 residues long. This CDR3 reads CASSFGTGPTGYGYTF. The CDR3 DNA reads as TGTGCCAGCAGCTTCGGGACAGGCCCCACTGGGTATGGCTACACCTTC.

V is TRBV7-3 and J is TRBJ2-3; possible D gene TRBD2, 6 bases. Germline loops: CDR1 SGHTA, CDR2 FQGTGA. The CDR3 is 13 amino acids. V was shortened by 5 bases and J by 5 bases, with 11 bases between the two germline ends. The CDR3 loop reads CASSAGTRDTQYF. As DNA, the CDR3 is TGTGCCAGCAGCGCCGGGACTCGAGATACGCAGTATTTT.

The chain has TRBV6-2 or TRBV6-3 and TRBJ2-1, with TRBD2 matching 13 bases. Germline V gives CDR1 MNHEY, CDR2 SVGEGT. The length of the CDR3 is 15 residues. J was trimmed by 9 bases and V by 4 bases; bases with no gene match: 6. The CDR3 nucleotides read TGTGCCAGCAGTTTCCGGACTAGCGGGGGCAGTGAGCAGTTCTTC. Translation: CASSFRTSGGSEQFF.

The rearrangement uses TRBV30 and TRBJ1-1, with TRBD1 as a possible D gene (5 bases). The CDR3 totals 14 residues. The ends were cut back, 5 bases at V and 5 bases at J, with 18 bases in the middle. Germline assignment: CDR1 GTSNPN and CDR2 SVGIG (reference sequence). The CDR3 nucleotides are TGTGCCTGGCAAGTCCTCGCAGGGAGTACTGAAGCTTTCTTT. The encoded protein is CAWQVLAGSTEAFF.

The CDR3 DNA reads TGTGCCAGCAGGGCAGATACGCAGTATTTT. Its protein is CASRADTQYF. The rearrangement links TRBV2 to TRBJ2-3; D call uncertain. The ends were cut back, 6 bases at V and 4 bases at J, with 2 bases in the middle. The CDR3 loop spans 10 amino acids. CDR1 and CDR2 from the germline V gene are SNHLY and FYNNEI.

This clone appeared a few times. This chain connects TRBV7-2 to TRBJ1-2; 9 nucleotides line up with TRBD1. CDR3 length: 15 amino acids. V lost 4 bases, J lost 8 bases, and 11 bases stayed unmatched. CDR1 and CDR2 (germline): SGHTA, FQGNSA. Here the CDR3 DNA reads TGTGCCAGCAGCTCCCCACAGGGGGCTCGGAGAGGCTACACCTTC. Residues: CASSSPQGARRGYTF.

This chain joins TRBV10-2 and TRBJ2-7, with no clear D. This CDR3 has 14 amino acids. CDR1 and CDR2 from the germline V gene are WSHSY and SAAADI. V gave up 3 bases and J gave up 3 bases, with 12 bases separating them. The chain's CDR3 is CASSDGGWGYEQYV. The CDR3 region has the DNA TGCGCCAGCAGTGACGGCGGCTGGGGCTACGAGCAGTACGTC.

The gene calls are TRBV13 and TRBJ2-3; possibly TRBD2 for D (7 bases). Trimming removed 2 bases from V and 4 bases from J, with 10 bases in between. CDR1 and CDR2 (germline): PRHDT, FYEKMQ (reference sequence). The CDR3 runs 14 residues. The CDR3 region is CASSLSGGPDTQYF. The CDR3 DNA is TGTGCCAGCAGCTTATCCGGGGGGCCAGATACGCAGTATTTT.

The chain combines TRBV18 with TRBJ2-5, with D perhaps assigned TRBD1 or TRBD2 (6 bases each). This CDR3 comprises 16 residues. The V gene lost 3 bases and the J gene lost 3 bases, with 17 bases spanning the gap. CDR1 and CDR2 (germline): KGHSH, LQKENI. The CDR3 coding sequence is TGTGCCAGCTCACCCGTTGGTGGGGGGCTCGAAGAGACCCAGTACTTC. Its protein product is CASSPVGGGLEETQYF.

With regard to this clone: At one of its ends the junction is not consistent with the germline gene, which may arise from a read error. The chain links TRBV2 to TRBJ2-4; no reliable D call. Germline V lookup: CDR1 SNHLY, CDR2 FYNNEI. This CDR3 spans 11 amino acids. The DNA of the CDR3 is TGTGCCAGCAGTGAAAAGGTGACAAGGCACTTC. Translated, it gives CASSEKVTRHF.

This clone has just one count. The V gene is TRBV27, the J gene TRBJ2-1; 7 bases match TRBD1. V was clipped by 2 bases and J by 1 base; unmatched bases: 2. CDR3 size: 15 residues. The V gene's germline CDR1 is MNHEY and CDR2 SMNVEV (reference sequence). CDR3 in DNA: TGTGCCAGCAGTTTAAGGGGACAGTCCTACAATGAGCAGTTCTTC. Amino acids: CASSLRGQSYNEQFF.

The chain is built from TRBV7-9 and TRBJ1-2; D unresolved. V lost 4 bases to trimming and J lost 3 bases, with 15 bases between them. CDR3 length equals 15 residues. The germline V gene encodes CDR1 SEHNR and CDR2 FQNEAQ (reference sequence). CDR3 DNA: TGTGCCAGCAGCTCTATCACCGGGCCGCACTATGGCTACACCTTC. Translated: CASSSITGPHYGYTF. Supplemented by reference TRBV7-9 and TRBJ1-2, the full variable domain reads DTGVSQNPRHKITKRGQNVTFRCDPISEHNRLYWYRQTLGQGPEFLTYFQNEAQLEKSRLLSDRFSAERPKGSFSTLEIQRTEQGDSAMYLCASSSITGPHYGYTFGSGTRLTVV.

The V gene is TRBV5-6, the J gene TRBJ1-3; 8 nucleotides agree with TRBD1. The ends lost 5 bases at V and 1 base at J; junction bases unmatched: 2. CDR3 length equals 14 residues. Germline lookup yields CDR1 SGHDT and CDR2 YYEEEE. This chain's CDR3 is CASSRDRSGNTIYF. CDR3 in DNA: TGTGCCAGCAGTCGGGACAGGTCTGGAAACACCATATATTTT.

The V gene is TRBV18, the J gene TRBJ2-7, with D perhaps being TRBD1 or TRBD2 (5 bases each). This CDR3 has 15 amino acids. Trimming cost V 0 bases and J 2 bases, with 11 bases left between them. CDR1 is KGHSH, CDR2 LQKENI, per germline. The CDR3 DNA sequence: TGTGCCAGCTCACCACCGGGGACCGGGCCCTACGAGCAGTACGTC. The encoded protein is CASSPPGTGPYEQYV.

V and J are TRBV5-4 and TRBJ2-7; TRBD2 matches at 11 bases. V gave up 0 bases and J gave up 4 bases; unmatched junction bases: 6. Germline loops: CDR1 SGHNT, CDR2 YYREEE (reference sequence). The CDR3 has 16 residues. In nucleotides, the CDR3 is TGTGCCAGCAGCTTGGCCGGGCCTAGCGGGGGGTACGAGCAGTACGTC. This gives the protein CASSLAGPSGGYEQYV.

The chain uses TRBV7-8 and TRBJ2-1; D is uncertain. The germline CDR1 and CDR2 sequences are SGHVS and FQNEAQ. V shed 0 bases and J shed 9 bases, with 15 bases lying between them. This CDR3 contains 15 residues. The CDR3 bases are TGTGCCAGCAGCTTAGCCCAATCGTCAAACCTTGAGCAGTTCTTC. This gives the protein CASSLAQSSNLEQFF.

V and J are TRBV5-6 and TRBJ2-7; a possible D gene is TRBD1 (5 bases). V gave up 0 bases and J gave up 1 base, with 14 bases separating them. Germline CDR1 is SGHDT and CDR2 is YYEEEE. This CDR3 contains 16 residues. CDR3 in DNA: TGTGCCAGCAGCTTGGACCCGCGACAGCCTTCCTACGAGCAGTACGTC. It specifies CASSLDPRQPSYEQYV.